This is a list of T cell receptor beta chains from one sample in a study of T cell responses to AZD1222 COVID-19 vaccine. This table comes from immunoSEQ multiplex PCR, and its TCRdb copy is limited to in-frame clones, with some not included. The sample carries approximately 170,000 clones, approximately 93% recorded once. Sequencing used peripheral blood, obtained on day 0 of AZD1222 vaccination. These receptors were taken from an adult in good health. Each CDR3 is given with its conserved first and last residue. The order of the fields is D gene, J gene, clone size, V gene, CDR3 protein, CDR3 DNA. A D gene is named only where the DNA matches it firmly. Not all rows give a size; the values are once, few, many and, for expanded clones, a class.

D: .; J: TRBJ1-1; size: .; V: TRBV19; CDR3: CASSIDGWTEAFF; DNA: TGTGCCAGTAGTATCGATGGTTGGACTGAAGCTTTCTTT
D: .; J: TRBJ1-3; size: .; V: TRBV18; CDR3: CASSPLEGPFSGNTIYF; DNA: TGTGCCAGCTCACCACTGGAGGGACCATTCTCTGGAAACACCATATATTTT
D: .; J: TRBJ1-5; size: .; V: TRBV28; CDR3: CASEDMKDYQPQHF; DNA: TGTGCCAGCGAAGACATGAAGGACTACCAGCCCCAGCATTTT
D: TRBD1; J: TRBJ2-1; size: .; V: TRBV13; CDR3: CASSATGGRMGNEQFF; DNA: TGTGCCAGCAGCGCTACAGGGGGCAGGATGGGTAATGAGCAGTTCTTC
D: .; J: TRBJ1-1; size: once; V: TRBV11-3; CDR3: CASSQAPNTEAFF; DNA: TGTGCCAGCAGCCAAGCCCCTAACACTGAAGCTTTCTTT
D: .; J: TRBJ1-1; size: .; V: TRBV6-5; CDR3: CASSSPSGSNTEAFF; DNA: TGTGCCAGCAGTTCCCCCTCCGGGTCGAACACTGAAGCTTTCTTT
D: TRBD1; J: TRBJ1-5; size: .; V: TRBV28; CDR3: CASSLNPGGQPQHF; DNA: TGTGCCAGCAGTTTAAATCCAGGGGGACAGCCCCAGCATTTT
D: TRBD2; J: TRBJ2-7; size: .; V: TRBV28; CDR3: CASSLRLAGVPYEQYF; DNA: TGTGCCAGCAGTCTCCGACTAGCGGGAGTTCCCTACGAGCAGTACTTC
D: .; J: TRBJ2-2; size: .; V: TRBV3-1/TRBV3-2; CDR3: CASLGGFTGELFF; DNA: TGTGCCAGCCTGGGGGGTTTCACCGGGGAGCTGTTTTTT
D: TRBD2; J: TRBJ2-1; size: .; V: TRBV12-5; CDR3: CASGFPGEGMNEQFF; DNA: TGTGCTAGTGGTTTCCCCGGGGAGGGAATGAATGAGCAGTTCTTC
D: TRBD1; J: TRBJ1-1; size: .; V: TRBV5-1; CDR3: CASSPVRGATEAFF; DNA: TGCGCCAGTTCTCCCGTCAGGGGGGCCACTGAAGCTTTCTTT
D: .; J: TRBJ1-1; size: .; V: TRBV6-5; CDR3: CASRRQIWTEAFF; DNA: TGTGCCAGCAGAAGACAAATCTGGACTGAAGCTTTCTTT
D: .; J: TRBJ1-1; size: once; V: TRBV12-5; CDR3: CASGLVRGSFAEAFF; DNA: TGTGCTAGTGGTTTGGTACGGGGCAGTTTCGCTGAAGCTTTCTTT
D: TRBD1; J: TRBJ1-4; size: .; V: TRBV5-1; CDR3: CASRTGGKEKLFF; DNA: TGCGCCAGCAGAACAGGGGGGAAGGAAAAACTGTTTTTT
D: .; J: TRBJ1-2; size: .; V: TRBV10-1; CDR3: CASSEQGTSYTF; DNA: TGCGCCAGCAGTGAGCAGGGGACAAGCTACACCTTC
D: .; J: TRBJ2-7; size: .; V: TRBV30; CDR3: CAWSEYKDYEQYF; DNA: TGTGCCTGGAGCGAATATAAAGACTACGAGCAGTACTTC
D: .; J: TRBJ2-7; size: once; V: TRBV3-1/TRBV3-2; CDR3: CASSQAIYEQYF; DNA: TGTGCCAGCAGCCAAGCCATCTACGAGCAGTACTTC
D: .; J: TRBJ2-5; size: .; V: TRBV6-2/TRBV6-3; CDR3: CASSNGRPRIYF; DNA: TGTGCCAGCAGTAATGGACGCCCAAGGATCTACTTC
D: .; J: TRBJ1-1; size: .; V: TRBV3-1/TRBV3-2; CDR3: CASSQNGLVWNTEAFF; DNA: TGTGCCAGCAGCCAAAACGGACTAGTCTGGAACACTGAAGCTTTCTTT
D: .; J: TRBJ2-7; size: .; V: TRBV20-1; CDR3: CSASGQVYEQYF; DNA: TGCAGTGCCAGTGGGCAGGTCTACGAGCAGTACTTC
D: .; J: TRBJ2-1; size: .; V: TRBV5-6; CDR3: CASSLPHYQTYNEQFF; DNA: TGTGCCAGCAGCTTGCCCCACTACCAAACCTACAATGAGCAGTTCTTC
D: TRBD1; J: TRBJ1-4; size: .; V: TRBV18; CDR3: CASSRTGATNEKLFF; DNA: TGTGCCAGCTCACGGACAGGGGCAACTAATGAAAAACTGTTTTTT
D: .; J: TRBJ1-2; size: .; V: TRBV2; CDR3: CASSDSQGGYGYTF; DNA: TGTGCCAGCAGTGATTCACAGGGTGGCTATGGCTACACCTTC
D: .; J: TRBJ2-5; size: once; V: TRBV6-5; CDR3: CASSYQETQYF; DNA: TGTGCCAGCAGTTACCAAGAGACCCAGTACTTC
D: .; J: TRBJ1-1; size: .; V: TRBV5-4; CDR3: CASSPGRDTEAFF; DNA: TGTGCCAGCAGCCCCGGGCGGGATACTGAAGCTTTCTTT
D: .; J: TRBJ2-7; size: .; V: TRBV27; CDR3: CASSSHQTYEQYF; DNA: TGTGCCAGCAGTTCCCACCAGACCTACGAGCAGTACTTC
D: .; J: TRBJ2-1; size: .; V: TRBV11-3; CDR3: CASSLVQGGEQFF; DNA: TGTGCCAGCAGCTTAGTGCAGGGGGGTGAGCAGTTCTTC
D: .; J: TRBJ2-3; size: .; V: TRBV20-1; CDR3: CSARDLDTQYF; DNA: TGCAGTGCTAGAGATCTGGATACGCAGTATTTT
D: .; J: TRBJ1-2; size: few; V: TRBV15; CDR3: CATRDSPRVYGYTF; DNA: TGTGCCACCAGAGACTCCCCTCGGGTCTATGGCTACACCTTC
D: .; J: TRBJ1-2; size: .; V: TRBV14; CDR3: CASSPLGRKEGYTF; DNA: TGTGCCAGCAGCCCTTTGGGACGAAAGGAGGGCTACACCTTC
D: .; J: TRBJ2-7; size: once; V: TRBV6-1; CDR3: CASSERTSGDEQYF; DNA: TGTGCCAGCAGTGAACGGACTTCAGGTGACGAGCAGTACTTC
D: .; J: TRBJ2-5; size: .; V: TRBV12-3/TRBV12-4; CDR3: CASSYEETQYF; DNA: TGTGCCAGCAGTTATGAAGAGACCCAGTACTTC
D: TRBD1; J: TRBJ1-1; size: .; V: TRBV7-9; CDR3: CATSGTGSTEAFF; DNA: TGTGCCACCTCCGGGACAGGTAGCACTGAAGCTTTCTTT
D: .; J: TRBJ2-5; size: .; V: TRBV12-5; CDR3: CASGLRPRDRLPPETQYF; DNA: TGTGCTAGTGGTCTACGGCCTAGGGACCGATTACCCCCGGAGACCCAGTACTTC
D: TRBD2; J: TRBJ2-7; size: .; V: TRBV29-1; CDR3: CSVVGLAAYEQYF; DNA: TGCAGCGTAGTTGGACTAGCGGCCTACGAGCAGTACTTC
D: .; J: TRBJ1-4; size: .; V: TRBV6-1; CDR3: CASSEAGVTNEKLFF; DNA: TGTGCCAGCAGTGAGGCCGGGGTCACTAATGAAAAACTGTTTTTT
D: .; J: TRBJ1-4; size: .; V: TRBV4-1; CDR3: CASSQGQGNEKLFF; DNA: TGCGCCAGCAGCCAAGGTCAGGGGAATGAAAAACTGTTTTTT
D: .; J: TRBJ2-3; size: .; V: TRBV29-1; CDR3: CSVAVDTDTQYF; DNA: TGCAGCGTTGCGGTCGACACAGATACGCAGTATTTT
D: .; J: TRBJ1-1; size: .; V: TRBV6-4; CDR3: CASSDSPGRTEAFF; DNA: TGTGCCAGCAGTGACTCACCGGGTAGGACTGAAGCTTTCTTT